Following are 21 T cell receptor beta chains from one sample sequenced in a study of blood T cell repertoires in COVID-19. Generated by immunoSEQ multiplex PCR, the TCRdb table keeps only in-frame clones and is missing some. Among around 250,000 clones listed, over 80% were seen once. The sample taken for sequencing was peripheral blood. The receptors come from a woman aged 40 to 50 who had recovered from COVID-19.

This chain uses TRBV5-1 with TRBJ1-4; D possibly corresponds to TRBD1 (6 bases). Trimming shortened V by 4 bases and J by 0 bases, and 22 bases separated the two germline ends. CDR3 length equals 19 residues. Germline V lookup: CDR1 SGHRS, CDR2 YFSETQ. This chain's CDR3 is CASSPTLTGATATNEKLFF. The CDR3 DNA reads TGCGCCAGCAGCCCGACGCTGACAGGTGCCACGGCAACTAATGAAAAACTGTTTTTT. The variable domain in full, completed from reference TRBV5-1 and TRBJ1-4, reads KAGVTQTPRYLIKTRGQQVTLSCSPISGHRSVSWYQQTPGQGLQFLFEYFSETQRNKGNFPGRFSGRQFSNSRSEMNVSTLELGDSALYLCASSPTLTGATATNEKLFFGSGTQLSVL.

V and J are TRBV11-2 and TRBJ2-3; possible D gene TRBD2, 6 bases. Germline-derived CDR1 and CDR2 are SGHAT and FQNNGV. Trimming removed 0 bases at V and 5 bases at J, with 15 bases between. The length of the CDR3 is 16 residues. Written as DNA, the CDR3 is TGTGCCAGCAGCTTAGAATGGGGGTTCGGGGGAGATACGCAGTATTTT. This sequence encodes CASSLEWGFGGDTQYF.

The gene calls are TRBV19 and TRBJ1-1; a weak D match, TRBD1 (6 bases). The V end was cut by 3 bases, the J end by 2 bases, with 10 bases between. Germline CDR1 is LNHDA and CDR2 is SQIVND (reference sequence). There are 14 residues in the CDR3. Here the CDR3 reads CASSMGHSNTEAFF. DNA of the CDR3: TGTGCCAGTAGTATGGGACACTCAAACACTGAAGCTTTCTTT.

The V gene is TRBV6-6, the J gene TRBJ1-2; no reliable D call. Trimming shortened V by 2 bases and J by 8 bases, and 15 bases separated the two germline ends. The CDR3 totals 14 residues. Germline values: CDR1 MNHNY, CDR2 SVGAGI (reference sequence). Written as DNA, the CDR3 is TGTGCCAGCAGTTACGCAAGGGAGAACCAAGGCTACACCTTC. This encodes CASSYARENQGYTF.

The gene calls are TRBV9 and TRBJ1-1; D might be TRBD1 (6 bases). This CDR3 is built from 13 residues. The germline CDR1 and CDR2 sequences are SGDLS and YYNGEE. The V end was cut by 0 bases, the J end by 8 bases, with 11 bases between. The CDR3 sequence is CASSVGGRQEAFF. The CDR3 DNA reads TGTGCCAGCAGCGTAGGGGGGCGGCAAGAAGCTTTCTTT.

The rearrangement uses TRBV5-1 and TRBJ2-3; 8 bases are a match to TRBD2. Germline loops: CDR1 SGHRS, CDR2 YFSETQ. The CDR3 runs to 14 residues. V dropped 4 bases and J dropped 1; count of bases not matched to a gene: 2. The CDR3 DNA sequence: TGCGCCAGCAGCCAGACTAGCGGCACAGATACGCAGTATTTT. This codes for CASSQTSGTDTQYF. The variable domain in full, completed from reference TRBV5-1 and TRBJ2-3, reads KAGVTQTPRYLIKTRGQQVTLSCSPISGHRSVSWYQQTPGQGLQFLFEYFSETQRNKGNFPGRFSGRQFSNSRSEMNVSTLELGDSALYLCASSQTSGTDTQYFGPGTRLTVL.

DNA for the CDR3: TGTGCCAGCAGCTCGCCCGGACACCGGGTCCCCTACAATGAGCAGTTCTTC. Its translation is CASSSPGHRVPYNEQFF. This rearrangement joins TRBV7-9 to TRBJ2-1; possibly TRBD1 for D (5 bases). Germline-derived CDR1 and CDR2 are SEHNR and FQNEAQ (reference sequence). Trimming removed 4 bases from V and 2 bases from J, with 18 bases in between. This CDR3 region has 17 residues.

This chain uses TRBV27 with TRBJ2-1, with 8 bases matching TRBD1. The CDR3 runs to 14 residues. Trimming at V came to 3 bases and at J to 2 bases, leaving 0 bases not matched to a gene. Per the germline V gene, CDR1 is MNHEY and CDR2 is SMNVEV (reference sequence). The CDR3 spells CASSFRGPYNEQFF. CDR3 nucleotides: TGTGCCAGCAGTTTCAGGGGGCCCTACAATGAGCAGTTCTTC.

In this sample, this clone turned up once. The chain links TRBV11-2 to TRBJ1-2; TRBD1 aligns across 9 bases. The germline V gene encodes CDR1 SGHAT and CDR2 FQNNGV. The ends lost 5 bases at V and 0 bases at J; junction bases unmatched: 10. This CDR3 contains 17 residues. The CDR3: CASSPGDRATSNYGYTF. The CDR3 DNA follows: TGTGCCAGCAGCCCAGGGGACAGGGCGACTTCTAACTATGGCTACACCTTC.

Details on this clone: Additional DNA sequences in this sample encode the identical CDR3. V usage is TRBV6-5 and J usage is TRBJ1-2, with D tentatively TRBD1 (6 bases). The CDR3 is 13 residues long. Germline-derived CDR1 and CDR2 are MNHEY and SVGAGI. Trimming stripped 6 bases from V and 2 bases from J, with 10 bases between. CDR3 residues: CASSLDRNYGYTF. The CDR3 DNA follows: TGTGCCAGCAGCCTCGACAGGAACTATGGCTACACCTTC.

This clone was detected a few times. The chain links TRBV19 to TRBJ1-3; TRBD1 aligns across 8 bases. The trim removed 8 bases at V and 1 base at J, leaving 19 bases unmatched. The CDR3 is 19 residues long. The germline CDR1 and CDR2 sequences are LNHDA and SQIVND (reference sequence). CDR3 DNA sequence: TGTGCCAGTGGCTTGCGACAGGGGTTCCCTGGACTTTCTGGAAACACCATATATTTT. As protein: CASGLRQGFPGLSGNTIYF. The whole variable domain, filled in from reference TRBV19 and TRBJ1-3, reads DGGITQSPKYLFRKEGQNVTLSCEQNLNHDAMYWYRQDPGQGLRLIYYSQIVNDFQKGDIAEGYSVSREKKESFPLTVTSAQKNPTAFYLCASGLRQGFPGLSGNTIYFGEGSWLTVV.

The chain employs TRBV7-2 and TRBJ2-2; TRBD2 matches 13 bases. This CDR3 is 16 amino acids long. The junction had 4 bases not matched to a gene; V was cut back by 3 bases and J by 6 bases. CDR1 and CDR2 from the germline V gene are SGHTA and FQGNSA. CDR3 amino acids: CASSFRLAGGAGELFF. CDR3 in DNA: TGTGCCAGCAGCTTCCGACTAGCGGGGGGAGCCGGGGAGCTGTTTTTT.

The V call is TRBV7-9, the J call TRBJ2-7, with a weak D call TRBD2 (6 bases). V lost 2 bases to trimming and J lost 7 bases, with 12 bases between them. The CDR3 runs 13 residues. Germline-derived CDR1 and CDR2 are SEHNR and FQNEAQ (reference sequence). CDR3 DNA sequence: TGTGCCAGCAGCTTAAGGGCGGGGAGAGAGCAGTACTTC. It encodes CASSLRAGREQYF.

V gene TRBV24-1 combines with J gene TRBJ2-4; 11 bases map to TRBD1. The V and J ends lost 4 bases and 1 base, in that order; junction bases with no gene match: 5. The CDR3 runs 17 residues. In germline, CDR1 is KGHDR, CDR2 SFDVKD. This CDR3 is CATSDWGQGGAKNIQYF. CDR3 in DNA: TGTGCCACCAGTGACTGGGGACAGGGGGGCGCCAAAAACATTCAGTACTTC.

This chain connects TRBV5-5 to TRBJ2-7; D may be TRBD1 (6 bases). The V gene's germline CDR1 is SGHKS and CDR2 YYEKEE (reference sequence). CDR3 length: 14 residues. V dropped 0 bases and J dropped 3 bases, with 10 bases sitting between them. The CDR3 region is CASSLEDSGYEQYF. CDR3 in DNA: TGTGCCAGCAGCTTGGAGGACAGCGGCTACGAGCAGTACTTC.

The rearrangement uses TRBV6-4 and TRBJ2-1, with 8 bases fitting TRBD1. CDR1 and CDR2 (germline): MRHNA, SNTAGT. This CDR3 contains 14 residues. Unmatched junction bases numbered 5, after V lost 5 bases and J lost 5 bases. CDR3 nucleotide sequence: TGTGCCAGCAGTCAGGGGGCAACTAACAATGAGCAGTTCTTC. Residues: CASSQGATNNEQFF.

V is TRBV2 and J is TRBJ2-3; D perhaps matches TRBD1 (7 bases). The V end was cut by 5 bases, the J end by 4 bases, with 16 bases between. CDR3 length equals 15 residues. CDR1 SNHLY and CDR2 FYNNEI come from the germline V gene. CDR3 sequence: CASSFQGGVADTQYF. CDR3 bases: TGTGCCAGCAGTTTCCAGGGGGGAGTTGCAGATACGCAGTATTTT.

This clone was detected ten times or more. The chain employs TRBV6-4 and TRBJ1-5; D remains ambiguous. CDR1 MRHNA and CDR2 SNTAGT come from the germline V gene. CDR3 size: 10 residues. Trimming left V 8 bases short and J 5 bases short, with 4 bases between. In DNA, the CDR3 is TGTGCCAGCCTACATCAGCCCCAGCATTTT. Protein sequence: CASLHQPQHF.

The CDR3 sequence: CASRLTGSTNEKLFF. In nucleotides, the CDR3 is TGTGCCTCACGCCTCACAGGGTCAACTAATGAAAAACTGTTTTTT. The V call is TRBV6-5, the J call TRBJ1-4, with a weak D call TRBD1 (6 bases). V was trimmed by 11 bases and J by 0 bases, leaving 16 bases between them. This CDR3 comprises 15 residues. Germline CDR1 MNHEY, CDR2 SVGAGI.

The chain carries TRBV4-1 and TRBJ1-2; no definite D call. Germline V gives CDR1 MGHRA, CDR2 YSYEKL. This CDR3 contains 14 residues. Trimming stripped 0 bases from V and 4 bases from J, with 9 bases between. The CDR3 coding sequence is TGCGCCAGCAGCCAAGATGAGGATCCCTATGGCTACACCTTC. It specifies CASSQDEDPYGYTF.

The chain joins TRBV4-1 to TRBJ1-4; D ambiguous. This CDR3 has 16 residues. Per germline, CDR1 MGHRA and CDR2 YSYEKL. V lost 1 base to trimming and J lost 8 bases, with 17 bases between them. As DNA, the CDR3 is TGCGCCAGCAGCCAAGGGGTCGGGTCTCATCGGGAAAAACTGTTTTTT. Translation gives CASSQGVGSHREKLFF.